This T cell receptor (beta chain) was documented in a study of T cell responses to AZD1222 COVID-19 vaccine (dated by TCRdb to the early 2020s). Concerning the study at large: AZD1222 recipients whose second dose came at about 4 weeks and those whose second dose came at about 12 weeks were combined into one group, since spike-specific TCR depth and breadth did not differ between the two schedules. TCR sequencing covered some 250 trial participants: 200 to 220 given two doses of AZD1222 and about 26 given two doses of MenACWY control vaccine. Trial participants were enrolled by age into 18-55, 56-69 and 70-plus year subgroups, with around 140, 26 and 57 TCR-sequenced participants respectively. Results the study describes overall, beyond this receptor: Most participants were white British and females outnumbered males, and the authors suggested that clonal diversity may have been underestimated. Epitopes outside the regions mutated in the B.1.351 and B.1.1.7 variants were reportedly recognized by nearly half of the unique spike-specific TCRs. Because no day 14 peak-response samples were available, repertoires were characterized only after the peak T cell response. After two AZD1222 doses, both the breadth and the depth of spike-specific TCRs were significantly higher than at day 0 and than in MenACWY recipients. The whole spike protein was spanned by vaccine-associated CD4 TCRs, and dominant responses were seen in regions 160-218 and 743-854. Only a handful of AZD1222 recipients were SARS-CoV-2 seropositive at baseline, limiting conclusions about previously exposed vaccinees. The 56-69-year group was small, and its depth increase did not reach significance, likely because of low power.

CDR1 SNHLY and CDR2 FYNNEI were looked up in the germline V gene. The CDR3 holds 13 amino acids from the cysteine to the phenylalanine. The read is trimmed to its CDR3 DNA, 39 bases read in frame from base 1. Deletion took 6 bases off V and 6 bases off J, with a span of 9 bases between the germline ends. The time point label of this sample denotes: baseline before first vaccination. Vaccinee samples came from UK trials COV001 and COV002, including a single-blind randomized controlled phase 2/3 trial of AZD1222 (ChAdOx1 nCoV-19) in healthy adults. For TCRbeta chain sequencing, PBMC samples from trial participants were taken at day 0 and at day 28 after the second dose. A word on this clone: Its cognate antigen has yet to be identified. Base quality data are lacking; no much larger clone is found one base away.

The CDR3 regions of human TCRbeta chains were subjected to immunosequencing. In the source study's methods: TCRs in the repertoires were matched against a reference library of SARS-CoV-2-specific TCRs that had been generated with the MIRA antigen-specificity platform. Breadth was defined as the fraction of unique TCRs that were SARS-CoV-2-associated. Depth was defined as the fraction of total T cells that were SARS-CoV-2-associated. Using the MIRA data, each spike-specific TCR was assigned both to the spike region to which the TCR was reactive and to a CD4 or CD8 class. Log10-transformed breadth and depth values were compared by one-way ANOVA with Sidak's multiple comparisons tests. Drawn from immuneACCESS, this table holds only the in-frame rearrangements with V and J called that TCRdb kept. Clones are partly lost; checked studies trace under half to an unresolved V gene and leave the rest unexplained. That table is the source of V, J and clone size, and D and trimming were worked out from the DNA. The sample profile shows about 180,000 clones; approximately 88% of them were found once. Under 2% of the sample goes to the ten largest clones.

Recombination linked TRBV2 to TRBJ1-6; a confident D gene designation cannot be given. This specimen was peripheral blood, taken on day 0 of AZD1222 vaccination. This sequence originates from an adult in good health. The CDR3 in this case is CASSYDRNSPLHF. The DNA reads as follows: TGTGCCAGCAGCTACGACCGTAATTCACCCCTCCACTTT.